The 4 T cell receptor beta chains below were found in one sample sequenced in a study of blood T cells in healthy people across ages. Using a J-beta primer mix together with a sample-barcoded 5' primer, a second PCR was run for 7 to 11 cycles. One entry per CDR3 protein, called by TCRdb with MiXCR from the 5' RACE reads. The table has around 2 million distinct CDR3 sequences, around 42% seen once. The sequencing input was blood. These receptors came from a human donor in good health.

This clonotype was counted a few times. The CDR3 spells CASSLDPGSYNEQFF. CDR3 nucleotide sequence: TGTGCCAGCAGCTTGGACCCAGGGTCCTACAATGAGCAGTTCTTC. V is TRBV5-6 and J is TRBJ2-1, with a weak D call TRBD1 (5 bases). The CDR3 consists of 15 residues. Germline assignment: CDR1 SGHDT and CDR2 YYEEEE. With 0 bases removed from V and 1 base from J, the gap between germline ends came to 8 bases.

The chain couples TRBV24-1 to TRBJ2-3; D unresolved. Germline-derived CDR1 and CDR2 are KGHDR and SFDVKD. Trimming took off 6 bases at V and 2 bases at J, with 14 bases between the two ends. This CDR3 has 15 amino acids. CDR3 nucleotide sequence: TGTGCCACCAGTCGGACCCGCTCCTACACAGATACGCAGTATTTT. Its translation is CATSRTRSYTDTQYF.

The CDR3: CSARDKGIVLHF. The DNA for the CDR3 is TGCAGTGCTAGAGATAAAGGGATAGTTCTCCACTTT. This chain links TRBV20-1 with TRBJ1-6; D is ambiguous. This CDR3 spans 12 amino acids. Trimming shortened V by 0 bases and J by 16 bases, and 13 bases separated the two germline ends. Germline V gene data show CDR1 as DFQATT and CDR2 as SNEGSKA (reference sequence).

This clonotype was recorded at least ten times. This chain uses TRBV12-3 or TRBV12-4 with TRBJ2-7, with 8 bases identical to TRBD1. The V gene end was trimmed by 6 bases and the J gene end by 2 bases; junction bases not matched to a gene: 6. The CDR3 loop spans 14 amino acids. CDR3 sequence: CASSRDRGTYEQYF. In DNA form, the CDR3 reads TGTGCCAGCAGCCGTGACAGGGGAACCTACGAGCAGTACTTC.